Listed below are T cell receptor beta chains from one sample, sequenced in a study of radiotherapy plus CTLA-4 blockade in lung cancer. Some clones are missing from TCRdb's copy, which holds only in-frame ones; the method was immunoSEQ multiplex PCR. The sample consists of some 110,000 clones, approximately 81% of them appearing once. The sequencing used peripheral blood, collected from a patient treated with radiotherapy plus ipilimumab. All receptors come from a human donor with non-small cell lung cancer that progressed on radiotherapy plus ipilimumab. Some clones in this sample may be carry-over from other donors' samples. The CDR3 runs from the conserved cysteine through the conserved F or W. The D gene is left open where the match is weak. Clone size, where shown, is once, few, many, or a class for clones that have expanded.

. TRBJ1-2 TRBV4-3 . CASNPGVGSNYGYTF TGCGCCAGCAACCCCGGGGTAGGGTCTAACTATGGCTACACCTTC
. TRBJ1-2 TRBV28 . CASSPLGTAYGYTF TGTGCCAGCAGTCCGCTCGGGACGGCCTATGGCTACACCTTC
. TRBJ1-1 TRBV18 . CASSPDRKTPEAFF TGTGCCAGCTCACCAGACAGGAAGACCCCTGAAGCTTTCTTT
TRBD2 TRBJ2-1 TRBV18 . CASSLFAGGYNEQFF TGTGCCAGCTCACTCTTTGCGGGGGGGTACAATGAGCAGTTCTTC
. TRBJ2-2 TRBV28 . CASSPGWQRYTGELFF TGTGCCAGCAGTCCGGGTTGGCAGAGATACACCGGGGAGCTGTTTTTT
. TRBJ1-5 TRBV19 . CASSIADSLSNQPQHF TGTGCCAGTAGTATAGCGGACAGCCTAAGCAATCAGCCCCAGCATTTT
. TRBJ1-4 TRBV7-9 . CASSLWGVDEKLFF TGTGCCAGCAGCTTATGGGGGGTTGATGAAAAACTGTTTTTT
TRBD2 TRBJ2-2 TRBV7-6 . CASSLERTSGGVPSTGELFF TGTGCCAGCAGCTTAGAGCGGACTAGCGGGGGGGTTCCCAGCACCGGGGAGCTGTTTTTT
. TRBJ1-5 TRBV29-1 . CSVVTSAVGQPQHF TGCAGCGTTGTAACGTCGGCGGTGGGTCAGCCCCAGCATTTT
. TRBJ2-1 TRBV7-2 . CASSLASGQKQFF TGTGCCAGCAGCTTAGCCAGTGGACAGAAGCAGTTCTTC
. TRBJ1-5 TRBV7-8 . CASSPHMTGFPPNQPQHF TGTGCCAGCAGCCCCCACATGACAGGTTTTCCCCCAAATCAGCCCCAGCATTTT
TRBD2 TRBJ2-3 TRBV5-1 . CASSLEAGGNTQYF TGCGCCAGCAGCTTGGAAGCGGGGGGAAATACGCAGTATTTT
TRBD2 TRBJ2-3 TRBV4-2 . CASSPRVAGVDTQYF TGTGCCAGCAGCCCCCGGGTAGCGGGGGTGGATACGCAGTATTTT
. TRBJ1-2 TRBV5-6 . CASSFGYGYTF TGTGCCAGCAGCTTTGGGTATGGCTACACCTTC
TRBD2 TRBJ2-1 TRBV4-3 . CASSQDASGGYNEQFF TGCGCCAGCAGCCAAGATGCTAGCGGGGGGTACAATGAGCAGTTCTTC
. TRBJ1-1 TRBV7-3 . CASSRSPNTEAFF TGTGCCAGCAGCCGATCTCCGAACACTGAAGCTTTCTTT
. TRBJ2-7 TRBV6-6 . CASSYSMGRQSYEQYF TGTGCCAGCAGTTATTCCATGGGCAGACAGTCCTACGAGCAGTACTTC
TRBD2 TRBJ2-1 TRBV10-3 once CAISSTSGLSYNEQFF TGTGCCATCAGTTCGACTAGCGGACTCTCCTACAATGAGCAGTTCTTC
TRBD1 TRBJ1-5 TRBV10-3 . CAIGTGAADQPQHF TGTGCCATCGGGACAGGAGCCGCGGATCAGCCCCAGCATTTT
TRBD1 TRBJ1-1 TRBV7-9 . CASSPWTGGLNTEAFF TGTGCCAGCAGCCCATGGACAGGGGGTCTGAACACTGAAGCTTTCTTT
. TRBJ2-7 TRBV6-5 . CASSYMTASYEQYF TGTGCCAGCAGTTACATGACAGCCTCCTACGAGCAGTACTTC
. TRBJ2-2 TRBV7-2 . CASSLVYRVNTGELFF TGTGCCAGCAGCTTAGTGTACAGGGTCAACACCGGGGAGCTGTTTTTT
TRBD2 TRBJ2-3 TRBV7-2 . CASSKLATDTQYF TGTGCCAGCAGCAAACTAGCGACAGATACGCAGTATTTT
TRBD2 TRBJ2-7 TRBV13 . CASSLAGGSSYEQYF TGTGCCAGCAGCCTAGCGGGGGGCAGCTCCTACGAGCAGTACTTC
. TRBJ2-1 TRBV7-2 . CASSLAGFEEFF TGTGCCAGCAGCTTAGCTGGGTTTGAGGAGTTCTTC
. TRBJ2-7 TRBV30 once CAWTSPGYVQYF TGTGCCTGGACCTCCCCGGGGTACGTGCAGTACTTC
. TRBJ2-5 TRBV19 . CASSGRGAEETQYF TGTGCCAGTAGTGGAAGGGGGGCCGAAGAGACCCAGTACTTC
. TRBJ1-4 TRBV5-1 once CASSLASGRGEKLFF TGCGCCAGCAGCTTGGCCTCGGGGAGGGGTGAAAAACTGTTTTTT
. TRBJ2-5 TRBV5-1 . CASSLVSGKETQYF TGCGCCAGCAGCTTAGTGTCCGGGAAGGAGACCCAGTACTTC
TRBD1 TRBJ2-5 TRBV6-5 . CASSYSGTGGGETQYF TGTGCCAGCAGTTACTCGGGGACAGGGGGGGGAGAGACCCAGTACTTC
. TRBJ2-7 TRBV6-6 . CASSPRAGAADEQYF TGTGCCAGCAGTCCCCGGGCGGGGGCGGCCGACGAGCAGTACTTC
TRBD2 TRBJ2-7 TRBV4-3 . CASSQLGLAGESYEQYF TGCGCCAGCAGCCAACTTGGACTAGCGGGGGAGTCCTACGAGCAGTACTTC
TRBD2 TRBJ2-1 TRBV4-3 . CASSQVTSGGGQFF TGCGCCAGCAGCCAAGTAACTAGCGGGGGGGGACAGTTCTTC
TRBD1 TRBJ2-6 TRBV7-9 . CASSLRITGGVSGANVLTF TGTGCCAGCAGCTTACGGATCACAGGGGGCGTTTCAGGGGCCAACGTCCTGACTTTC
TRBD2 TRBJ2-1 TRBV2 . CASSEGAGAYNEQFF TGTGCCAGCAGTGAAGGGGCGGGAGCCTACAATGAGCAGTTCTTC
TRBD2 TRBJ2-3 TRBV29-1 . CSVGGLAGAGSTDTQYF TGCAGCGTTGGGGGACTAGCGGGGGCCGGATCCACAGATACGCAGTATTTT
. TRBJ2-5 TRBV11-3 . CASSLGTYPGLGETQYF TGTGCCAGCAGCTTAGGGACATACCCGGGACTCGGGGAGACCCAGTACTTC
. TRBJ1-5 TRBV7-9 . CASSLDSQPQHF TGTGCCAGCAGCCTCGACAGCCAGCCCCAGCATTTT
TRBD2 TRBJ2-3 TRBV4-3 . CASSQDALAGADTQYF TGCGCCAGCAGCCAAGATGCACTAGCGGGGGCAGATACGCAGTATTTT
. TRBJ2-6 TRBV27 . CASSSSRRSGANVLTF TGTGCCAGCAGTTCGTCCAGGCGATCTGGGGCCAACGTCCTGACTTTC
. TRBJ2-7 TRBV28 few CASSPLLYEQYF TGTGCCAGCAGCCCCCTCCTTTACGAGCAGTACTTC
TRBD2 TRBJ2-3 TRBV5-1 . CASSLGLAGLTDTQYF TGCGCCAGCAGCTTGGGCCTAGCGGGTCTCACAGATACGCAGTATTTT
. TRBJ2-2 TRBV19 . CATLVPNTGELFF TGTGCCACCCTGGTTCCGAACACCGGGGAGCTGTTTTTT
. TRBJ1-6 TRBV25-1 . CASRRGTLGGFPLHF TGTGCCAGCAGGAGGGGGACATTAGGAGGCTTTCCCCTCCACTTT
. TRBJ1-6 TRBV7-6 . CASSLEGNNSPLHF TGTGCCAGCAGCTTAGAGGGAAATAATTCACCCCTCCACTTT
. TRBJ2-3 TRBV6-5 . CASARMDTQYF TGTGCCAGCGCCCGTATGGATACGCAGTATTTT
TRBD1 TRBJ1-5 TRBV25-1 . CASSEGRGRGQPQHF TGTGCCAGCAGTGAAGGCAGGGGGCGCGGGCAGCCCCAGCATTTT
. TRBJ2-7 TRBV11-1 . CASSSSYEQYF TGTGCCAGCAGCTCTAGCTACGAGCAGTACTTC
. TRBJ1-4 TRBV27 . CASSLRGSNEKLFF TGTGCCAGCAGTTTAAGGGGCTCTAATGAAAAACTGTTTTTT
. TRBJ2-3 TRBV6-1 . CASSEGVEGGSTDTQYF TGTGCCAGCAGTGAAGGTGTAGAGGGGGGGAGCACAGATACGCAGTATTTT
TRBD1 TRBJ2-5 TRBV5-1 . CASSQGQVKETQYF TGCGCCAGCAGTCAAGGACAGGTGAAAGAGACCCAGTACTTC
. TRBJ1-6 TRBV4-1 . CVSSQVAGDNSPLHF TGCGTCAGCAGCCAAGTGGCGGGGGATAATTCACCCCTCCACTTT
TRBD1 TRBJ2-7 TRBV7-2 . CASSLDRAQQYF TGTGCCAGCAGCCTTGACAGGGCGCAGCAGTACTTC
TRBD1 TRBJ2-1 TRBV19 . CASKGQHNEQFF TGTGCCAGTAAGGGACAGCACAATGAGCAGTTCTTC
. TRBJ1-2 TRBV7-2 once CASSLAPFQNYGYTF TGTGCCAGCAGCTTAGCGCCATTCCAGAACTATGGCTACACCTTC